These 29 T cell receptor beta chains came from one sample sequenced in a study of CD8+ T cells in alopecia areata. Investigators isolated RNA and reverse transcribed it into cDNA to act as the sequencing template. Repertoires were generated with immunoSEQ multiplex PCR, while TCRdb's copy carries only in-frame clones and drops some. The data contain 110,000 or so clones, roughly 50% of them singletons. The sample's treatment: oral pan-JAK inhibitor, 5-10 mg twice daily. Sequences were derived from CD8+ T cells sorted from blood, sampled at week 4, from a patient treated with tofacitinib. The receptor set was obtained from a human donor with alopecia areata.

The chain recombines TRBV9 with TRBJ1-6, with 10 bases fitting TRBD1. V gave up 0 bases and J gave up 7 bases; unmatched junction bases: 7. The CDR3 contains 17 residues. Per germline, CDR1 SGDLS and CDR2 YYNGEE. The CDR3: CASSVEGTGVTNSPLHF. The DNA for the CDR3 is TGTGCCAGCAGCGTAGAGGGGACAGGGGTGACCAATTCACCCCTCCACTTT. The whole variable domain, remainder taken from reference TRBV9 and TRBJ1-6, is DSGVTQTPKHLITATGQRVTLRCSPRSGDLSVYWYQQSLDQGLQFLIQYYNGEERAKGNILERFSAQQFPDLHSELNLSSLELGDSALYFCASSVEGTGVTNSPLHFGNGTRLTVT.

The chain recombines TRBV29-1 with TRBJ2-7; D might be TRBD1 (5 bases). Between the trimmed V and J ends, which lost 0 bases and 2 bases, there was a span of 5 bases. CDR3 length: 12 amino acids. The germline gives CDR1 SQVTM, CDR2 ANQGSEA. The CDR3 is CSVEEDTYEQYF. Written as DNA, the CDR3 is TGCAGCGTTGAAGAGGACACCTACGAGCAGTACTTC.

The rearrangement joins TRBV30 to TRBJ1-5, with D uncertain. CDR1 and CDR2 (germline): GTSNPN, SVGIG (reference sequence). Trimming removed 4 bases at V and 8 bases at J, with 3 bases between. This CDR3 comprises 9 residues. As DNA, the CDR3 is TGTGCCTGGACGGAGCCCCAGCATTTT. It specifies CAWTEPQHF.

The chain couples TRBV30 to TRBJ2-3, with D maybe TRBD2 (5 bases). V lost 4 bases to trimming and J lost 1 base, with 12 bases between them. Looked up from germline, CDR1 is GTSNPN and CDR2 is SVGIG (reference sequence). This CDR3 is built from 14 residues. The CDR3, as DNA: TGTGCCTGGAACCTAGCCGGGGGCACAGATACGCAGTATTTT. Translation gives CAWNLAGGTDTQYF. The complete variable domain, with remaining parts taken from reference TRBV30 and TRBJ2-3, reads SQTIHQWPATLVQPVGSPLSLECTVEGTSNPNLYWYRQAAGRGLQLLFYSVGIGQISSEVPQNLSASRPQDRQFILSSKKLLLSDSGFYLCAWNLAGGTDTQYFGPGTRLTVL.

This clone was detected a few times. The chain recombines TRBV29-1 with TRBJ2-2; 10 nucleotides match TRBD2. The V and J ends lost 7 bases and 5 bases, in that order; junction bases with no gene match: 10. CDR3 length equals 15 residues. The germline gives CDR1 SQVTM, CDR2 ANQGSEA. CDR3 region: CSAGAGSGGTGELFF. CDR3 DNA sequence: TGCAGCGCCGGCGCGGGTAGCGGGGGGACCGGGGAGCTGTTTTTT.

This clone turned up a few times. The chain is built from TRBV29-1 and TRBJ1-2, with unresolved D. Germline lookup yields CDR1 SQVTM and CDR2 ANQGSEA. CDR3 length equals 15 residues. Deletions cut 4 bases from V and 1 base from J, with 16 bases between. In DNA form, the CDR3 reads TGCAGCGTTGTATCGGAGGCTTTAATTAACTATGGCTACACCTTC. Protein product: CSVVSEALINYGYTF.

This clone was found a few times. This rearrangement joins TRBV29-1 to TRBJ2-1, with D possibly matching TRBD2 (6 bases). Trimming removed 6 bases at V and 6 bases at J, with 12 bases between. Germline values: CDR1 SQVTM, CDR2 ANQGSEA. This CDR3 has 12 amino acids. CDR3 sequence reads: CSVEGQANEQFF. The CDR3 DNA is TGCAGCGTGGAGGGTCAGGCCAATGAGCAGTTCTTC.

This chain links TRBV28 with TRBJ2-5; 11 bases agree with TRBD2. Germline V gene data show CDR1 as MDHEN and CDR2 as SYDVKM. There are 15 residues in the CDR3. The V gene end was trimmed by 5 bases and the J gene end by 4 bases; junction bases not matched to a gene: 6. CDR3 in amino acids: CASSELAGGPETQYF. The CDR3 DNA is TGTGCCAGCAGTGAGTTAGCGGGGGGGCCAGAGACCCAGTACTTC.

The chain uses TRBV7-9 and TRBJ2-3; TRBD1 matches at 9 bases. J lost 6 bases, V lost 1 base, and 8 bases had no gene match. Germline loops: CDR1 SEHNR, CDR2 FQNEAQ (reference sequence). This CDR3 contains 16 residues. CDR3 amino acids: CASSLVGQGLRDTQYF. The CDR3 DNA reads as TGTGCCAGCAGCTTAGTCGGACAGGGGCTCCGGGATACGCAGTATTTT. The full variable domain, its missing parts supplied by reference TRBV7-9 and TRBJ2-3, is DTGVSQNPRHKITKRGQNVTFRCDPISEHNRLYWYRQTLGQGPEFLTYFQNEAQLEKSRLLSDRFSAERPKGSFSTLEIQRTEQGDSAMYLCASSLVGQGLRDTQYFGPGTRLTVL.

This clone occurred a few times. CDR3: CAWSRVLDTEAFF. DNA for the CDR3: TGTGCCTGGAGCAGGGTTTTGGACACTGAAGCTTTCTTT. The J gene is TRBJ1-1, the V gene TRBV30; weak D call: TRBD1 (5 bases). Per the germline V gene, CDR1 is GTSNPN and CDR2 is SVGIG (reference sequence). The CDR3 consists of 13 residues. V shed 3 bases and J shed 3 bases, with 11 bases lying between them.

The chain combines TRBV28 with TRBJ1-5; D is ambiguous. The germline gives CDR1 MDHEN, CDR2 SYDVKM. The CDR3 is made up of 14 amino acids. Trimming stripped 3 bases from V and 6 bases from J, with 12 bases between. Here the CDR3 DNA reads TGTGCCAGCAGTTTGGAAGTAACGGGTCAGCCCCAGCATTTT. Amino acid sequence: CASSLEVTGQPQHF.

In DNA, the CDR3 is TGTGCCAGCAGCCCCTTTGGGCAGGGTAGCGGGGAGACCCAGTACTTC. It is translated as CASSPFGQGSGETQYF. V usage is TRBV7-8 and J usage is TRBJ2-5; 7 bases agree with TRBD2. Germline loops: CDR1 SGHVS, CDR2 FQNEAQ. The CDR3 extends over 16 amino acids. Trimming cost V 5 bases and J 5 bases; bases outside gene matches: 14.

V gene TRBV30 combines with J gene TRBJ1-3; D gene unclear. Germline V gene data show CDR1 as GTSNPN and CDR2 as SVGIG (reference sequence). This CDR3 is 11 amino acids long. Trimming took 4 bases from V and 15 from J, leaving 16 bases between them. This CDR3 reads CAWTRPGLSYF. CDR3 nucleotides: TGTGCCTGGACCCGACCCGGCCTTTCATATTTT.

This chain uses TRBV4-2 with TRBJ2-5; TRBD1 is a possible D gene (6 bases). The CDR3 is 17 residues long. Germline-derived CDR1 and CDR2 are LGHNA and YNFKEQ. V gave up 2 bases and J gave up 5 bases, with 21 bases separating them. The CDR3 region has the DNA TGTGCCAGCAGCCAATTCCCCCCGGACAGTACGGAGGAGACCCAGTACTTC. Translating it yields CASSQFPPDSTEETQYF.

The chain carries TRBV4-1 and TRBJ2-7; the D call may be TRBD1 or TRBD2 (6 bases each). V was pared by 4 bases and J by 5 bases, with 18 bases between. CDR3 length: 15 amino acids. Germline assignment: CDR1 MGHRA and CDR2 YSYEKL. The DNA of the CDR3 is TGCGCCAGCAGCCCGTACAGGGAGTCGGGAGACGAGCAGTACTTC. It codes for CASSPYRESGDEQYF.

This chain uses TRBV30 with TRBJ1-2, with D unresolved. This CDR3 is 14 amino acids long. From germline, CDR1 is GTSNPN and CDR2 SVGIG (reference sequence). Trimming took 4 bases from V and 6 from J, leaving 18 bases between them. CDR3 nucleotide sequence: TGTGCCTGGATATATCGGTCAGGAGCCGATGGCTACACCTTC. This sequence encodes CAWIYRSGADGYTF.

This chain's CDR3 is CSVEERSTGLTYEQYF. CDR3 nucleotide sequence: TGCAGCGTTGAAGAACGGTCGACAGGGTTGACCTACGAGCAGTACTTC. The chain uses TRBV29-1 and TRBJ2-7, with TRBD1 matching over 7 bases. V shed 0 bases and J 2 bases; nucleotides not matched to a gene: 10. CDR3 length equals 16 residues. Looked up from germline, CDR1 is SQVTM and CDR2 is ANQGSEA.

The sample holds a few counts of this clone. This chain connects TRBV15 to TRBJ1-2; no clear D. V was pared by 0 bases and J by 7 bases, with 12 bases between. The CDR3 loop spans 14 amino acids. CDR1 and CDR2 from the germline V gene are LNHNV and YYDKDF (reference sequence). The CDR3: CATSRDMNEVGYTF. The CDR3 DNA reads as TGTGCCACCAGCAGAGATATGAACGAAGTTGGCTACACCTTC. Based on the CDR3 plus reference TRBV15 and TRBJ1-2, the full variable domain is DAMVIQNPRYQVTQFGKPVTLSCSQTLNHNVMYWYQQKSSQAPKLLFHYYDKDFNNEADTPDNFQSRRPNTSFCFLDIRSPGLGDTAMYLCATSRDMNEVGYTFGSGTRLTVV.

The chain uses TRBV7-9 and TRBJ2-1; D is ambiguous. Germline V gene sequence: CDR1 SEHNR, CDR2 FQNEAQ (reference sequence). V was clipped by 5 bases and J by 7 bases, with 9 bases between them. This CDR3 has 12 amino acids. Here the CDR3 reads CASSIIANEQFF. The CDR3 region has the DNA TGTGCCAGCAGCATTATAGCAAATGAGCAGTTCTTC.

The chain links TRBV28 to TRBJ2-5; 11 bases fit TRBD1. The CDR3 runs 16 residues. Germline CDR1 and CDR2: MDHEN and SYDVKM. After removal of 5 bases from V and 0 bases from J, the junction contained 5 bases not matched to a gene. CDR3 amino acids: CASSPGTGGDQETQYF. The CDR3 nucleotides are TGTGCCAGCAGTCCCGGGACAGGGGGGGACCAAGAGACCCAGTACTTC.

The J gene is TRBJ2-5, the V gene TRBV7-9; D possibly corresponds to TRBD2 (5 bases). The CDR3 covers 15 residues. CDR1 and CDR2 from the germline V gene are SEHNR and FQNEAQ (reference sequence). Trimming cost V 0 bases and J 2 bases, with 10 bases left between them. CDR3: CASSLAGAGQETQYF. CDR3 DNA sequence: TGTGCCAGCAGCTTAGCGGGAGCCGGTCAAGAGACCCAGTACTTC.

J is TRBJ1-3 and V is TRBV27; D is uncertain. CDR3 length equals 14 residues. The germline V gene has CDR1 MNHEY and CDR2 SMNVEV (reference sequence). Trimming stripped 4 bases from V and 0 bases from J, with 7 bases between. The CDR3 here is CASSSLASGNTIYF. The CDR3, as DNA: TGTGCCAGCAGTTCGTTGGCCTCTGGAAACACCATATATTTT.

This chain links TRBV29-1 with TRBJ2-7; D not resolved. This CDR3 is built from 13 residues. V was cut by 3 bases and J by 4 bases, with 13 bases left in between. Germline V gene lookup returns CDR1 SQVTM and CDR2 ANQGSEA. The CDR3 DNA reads TGCAGCGTTGACGGGCCAGTCGAATACGAGCAGTACTTC. Encoded protein: CSVDGPVEYEQYF.

The chain couples TRBV7-9 to TRBJ2-5; D is possibly TRBD2 (6 bases). Trimming stripped 7 bases from V and 1 base from J, with 10 bases between. Germline-derived CDR1 and CDR2 are SEHNR and FQNEAQ (reference sequence). The CDR3 is 13 residues long. CDR3 sequence (DNA): TGTGCCAGCACCGGGGGACTCCAAGAGACCCAGTACTTC. Its protein product is CASTGGLQETQYF.

The chain uses TRBV7-2 and TRBJ2-1; 8 nucleotides align to TRBD2. In germline, CDR1 is SGHTA, CDR2 FQGNSA. The V segment lost 5 bases and the J segment 2 bases; nucleotides outside the gene matches: 5. The CDR3 is 15 residues long. Written as DNA, the CDR3 is TGTGCCAGCAGCCCTGCCGGGGGGGCCTACAATGAGCAGTTCTTC. As protein: CASSPAGGAYNEQFF.

A word on this clone: One base away lies a much larger clone, so this may be a sequencing read error. Other DNA sequences in the same sample also yield this CDR3. The CDR3, as DNA: TGTGCCAGCAGTTTAGGGAACACTGAAGCTTTCTTT. It specifies CASSLGNTEAFF. V gene TRBV28 combines with J gene TRBJ1-1; no clear D. This CDR3 is built from 12 residues. The V gene lost 2 bases and the J gene lost 1 base, with 2 bases spanning the gap. The germline V gene encodes CDR1 MDHEN and CDR2 SYDVKM.

V usage is TRBV29-1 and J usage is TRBJ2-1; D is ambiguous. V was cut by 2 bases and J by 10 bases, with 9 bases left in between. The CDR3 is 11 residues long. Looked up from germline, CDR1 is SQVTM and CDR2 is ANQGSEA. The CDR3: CSVEPFGEQFF. As DNA, the CDR3 is TGCAGCGTTGAACCCTTCGGGGAGCAGTTCTTC.

The chain uses TRBV20-1 and TRBJ1-1; D ambiguous. Germline CDR1 and CDR2: DFQATT and SNEGSKA (reference sequence). CDR3 length: 11 amino acids. V dropped 1 base and J dropped 7 bases, with 7 bases sitting between them. CDR3 nucleotides: TGCAGTGCTAGAGTTGAATTTGAAGCTTTCTTT. It yields the protein CSARVEFEAFF.

The rearrangement joins TRBV29-1 to TRBJ2-1; TRBD1 matches at 9 bases. V lost 6 bases, J lost 4 bases, and 4 bases stayed unmatched. The CDR3 has 13 residues. The V gene's germline CDR1 is SQVTM and CDR2 ANQGSEA. The CDR3 reads CSVVTGGYNEQFF. The CDR3 nucleotides read TGCAGCGTGGTGACAGGGGGATACAATGAGCAGTTCTTC.